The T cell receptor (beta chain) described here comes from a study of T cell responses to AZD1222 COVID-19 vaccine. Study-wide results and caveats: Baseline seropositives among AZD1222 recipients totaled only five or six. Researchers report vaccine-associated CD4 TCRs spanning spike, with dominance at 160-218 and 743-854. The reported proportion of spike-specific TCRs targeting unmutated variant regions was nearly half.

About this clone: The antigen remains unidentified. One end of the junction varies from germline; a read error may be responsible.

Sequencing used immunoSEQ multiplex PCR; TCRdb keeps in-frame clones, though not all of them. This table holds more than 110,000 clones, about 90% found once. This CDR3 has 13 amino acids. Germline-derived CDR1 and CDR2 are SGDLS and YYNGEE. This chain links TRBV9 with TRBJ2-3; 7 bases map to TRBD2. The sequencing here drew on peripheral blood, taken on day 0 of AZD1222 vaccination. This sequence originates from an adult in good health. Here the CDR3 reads CASSVREVAGANF. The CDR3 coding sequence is TGTGCCAGCAGCGTAAGAGAGGTTGCGGGAGCCAATTTT.